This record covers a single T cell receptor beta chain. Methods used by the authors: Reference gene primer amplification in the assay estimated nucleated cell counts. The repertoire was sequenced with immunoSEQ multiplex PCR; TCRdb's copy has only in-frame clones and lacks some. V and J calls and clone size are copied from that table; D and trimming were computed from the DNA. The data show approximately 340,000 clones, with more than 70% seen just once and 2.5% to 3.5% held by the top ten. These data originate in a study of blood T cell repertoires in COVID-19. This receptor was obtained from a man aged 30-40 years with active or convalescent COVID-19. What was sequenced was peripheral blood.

CDR3 sequence: CASSSGLAGAYEQYF. CDR3 DNA: TGTGCCAGCAGCTCCGGACTAGCGGGCGCCTACGAGCAGTACTTC. The chain uses TRBV11-2 and TRBJ2-7, with 11 nucleotides matching TRBD2. The V and J ends lost 4 bases and 2 bases, in that order; junction bases with no gene match: 4. CDR3 length: 15 residues. Germline CDR1 reads SGHAT; CDR2 reads FQNNGV.